These 31 T cell receptor beta chains came from one sample sequenced in a study of molecular identifiers for immune sequencing clone quantification. TCRdb reprocessed the PCR reads with MiXCR, giving one entry per CDR3 protein. This sample has 45,000 to 65,000 distinct CDR3 sequences, with less than 25% found just once. Sequenced sample: naive CD8+ T cells from blood, with Jurkat cell RNA spiked in. Subset given: FACS-sorted CD8+CD4-CCR7+CD45RA+ naive T cells. These TCRs come from a human donor in good health. Some libraries in this study had Jurkat cell RNA spiked in.

Points on this clonotype: A much larger clone is a single base away; this may be a read error. The chain has TRBV11-2 and TRBJ2-3; no definite D call. Trimming removed 8 bases at V and 4 bases at J, with 13 bases between. The CDR3 has 13 residues. The V gene's germline CDR1 is SGHAT and CDR2 FQNNGV. CDR3 coding DNA: TGTGCCAGCGGCTCTCCCCCCGCAGATACGCAGTATTTT. Translation gives CASGSPPADTQYF.

This clonotype appeared once. A clone one base away is much larger, so this may be a read error. The CDR3 protein is CAISPEQGSYEQYF. Written as DNA, the CDR3 is TGTGCCATCAGCCCGGAACAGGGCTCCTACGAGCAGTACTTC. The V gene is TRBV13, the J gene TRBJ2-7, with a tentative D call TRBD1 (6 bases). This CDR3 comprises 14 residues. From germline, CDR1 is PRHDT and CDR2 FYEKMQ (reference sequence).

The gene calls are TRBV27 and TRBJ1-5, with D uncertain. V dropped 3 bases and J dropped 1 base, with 7 bases sitting between them. Germline values: CDR1 MNHEY, CDR2 SMNVEV (reference sequence). The CDR3 length is 14 residues. CDR3 in DNA: TGTGCCAGCAGTTTCGGAATGAGCAATCAGCCCCAGCATTTT. This translates into CASSFGMSNQPQHF.

In regard to this clonotype: This may come from a read error, since a much larger clone is one base off. The J gene is TRBJ1-1, the V gene TRBV6-5; 10 bases fit TRBD1. This CDR3 region has 14 residues. From germline, CDR1 is MNHEY and CDR2 SVGAGI. CDR3 amino acids: CASSRGQGTTEALF. DNA of the CDR3: TGTGCCAGCAGTAGGGGACAGGGGACCACTGAAGCTCTCTTT.

This clonotype occurred many times. The DNA of the CDR3 is TGTGCCAGCAGCGGAGGCTTTAGCAATCAGCCCCAGCATTTT. It encodes CASSGGFSNQPQHF. The chain has TRBV7-9 and TRBJ1-5; D gene ambiguous. There are 14 residues in the CDR3. Germline V lookup: CDR1 SEHNR, CDR2 FQNEAQ (reference sequence). The V end was cut by 5 bases, the J end by 0 bases, with 8 bases between. Full variable domain (outside the CDR3, taken from reference TRBV7-9 and TRBJ1-5): DTGVSQNPRHKITKRGQNVTFRCDPISEHNRLYWYRQTLGQGPEFLTYFQNEAQLEKSRLLSDRFSAERPKGSFSTLEIQRTEQGDSAMYLCASSGGFSNQPQHFGDGTRLSIL.

This clonotype was seen at least ten times. The genes are TRBV12-3 or TRBV12-4 and TRBJ1-1; D not resolved. This CDR3 has 13 residues. Trimming removed 1 base at V and 7 bases at J, with 10 bases between. Here the CDR3 reads CASSLELSIEAFF. CDR3 DNA: TGTGCCAGCAGTTTAGAACTGAGTATTGAAGCTTTCTTT.

This clonotype was seen repeatedly, ten times or more. V and J are TRBV12-5 and TRBJ2-5; a possible D gene is TRBD1 (7 bases). The CDR3 runs 15 residues. The V and J ends lost 1 base and 2 bases respectively, with 11 bases between them. CDR1 is LGHNT and CDR2 is FRNRAP in the germline V gene. CDR3 amino acids: CASGLAGGFQETQYF. In nucleotides, the CDR3 is TGTGCTAGTGGTTTGGCAGGGGGGTTTCAAGAGACCCAGTACTTC.

In regard to this clonotype: A much more abundant neighbour one base away suggests this may be a read error. This chain joins TRBV11-2 and TRBJ2-3; D gene uncertain. Germline V gives CDR1 SGHAT, CDR2 FQNNGV. Trimming left V 2 bases short and J 2 bases short, with 5 bases between. The CDR3 contains 13 residues. The CDR3, as DNA: TGTGCCAGCAGCTTAATCAACACAGATACGCAGTATTTT. It yields the protein CASSLINTDTQYF.

Comment on this clonotype: This may be a read error: a much more frequent sequence differs by one nucleotide. This chain connects TRBV28 to TRBJ2-7, with D possibly TRBD2 on 6 matching bases. Trimming cost V 5 bases and J 9 bases, with 20 bases left between them. The CDR3 has 14 residues. Germline-derived CDR1 and CDR2 are MDHEN and SYDVKM. CDR3 bases: TGTGCCAGCAGTACCCTCTCGGGAGCGCGAGGGCAGTACTTC. It is translated as CASSTLSGARGQYF. Combining the CDR3 with reference TRBV28 and TRBJ2-7 gives the whole variable domain DVKVTQSSRYLVKRTGEKVFLECVQDMDHENMFWYRQDPGLGLRLIYFSYDVKMKEKGDIPEGYSVSREKKERFSLILESASTNQTSMYLCASSTLSGARGQYFGPGTRLTVT.

This clonotype was observed at least ten times. This rearrangement joins TRBV5-1 to TRBJ2-1, with 14 bases matching TRBD2. The CDR3 covers 15 residues. CDR1 and CDR2 (germline): SGHRS, YFSETQ. V lost 3 bases to trimming and J lost 7 bases; unmatched junction nucleotides: 3. The CDR3 nucleotides are TGCGCCAGCAGCTGGGGGACTAGCGGGAGAAATGAGCAGTTCTTC. It is translated as CASSWGTSGRNEQFF.

This clonotype appeared many times. V and J are TRBV27 and TRBJ1-5, with D perhaps matching TRBD1 (6 bases). Germline assignment: CDR1 MNHEY and CDR2 SMNVEV (reference sequence). V gave up 6 bases and J gave up 9 bases, with 15 bases separating them. The CDR3 extends over 13 amino acids. In nucleotides, the CDR3 is TGTGCCAGCAGCCCCATTCAGGGGTCGCCCCAGCATTTT. As protein: CASSPIQGSPQHF.

The table lists this clonotype with a few counts. A much larger clone differs by one base, so this may be a read error. J is TRBJ2-3 and V is TRBV10-2; D is unclear. The germline CDR1 and CDR2 sequences are WSHSY and SAAADI. CDR3 length: 12 amino acids. Trimming removed 4 bases at V and 4 bases at J, with 6 bases between. CDR3 in DNA: TGCGCCAGCAGTGGGCCGGCAGATACGCAGTATTTT. It codes for CASSGPADTQYF.

This clonotype was seen only a few times. The chain recombines TRBV29-1 with TRBJ2-3, with 11 bases that match TRBD1. J gave up 1 base and V 1 base, and 1 base lay outside the gene matches. Germline loops: CDR1 SQVTM, CDR2 ANQGSEA. This CDR3 is 15 amino acids long. DNA for the CDR3: TGCAGCGTTGAAGGGGGACAGGGGGGCACAGATACGCAGTATTTT. This gives the protein CSVEGGQGGTDTQYF.

This clonotype was picked up a small number of times. This sequence joins TRBV29-1 and TRBJ2-1; D is unresolved. Germline V gene sequence: CDR1 SQVTM, CDR2 ANQGSEA. V lost 0 bases to trimming and J lost 3 bases, with 3 bases between them. This CDR3 contains 12 residues. CDR3 residues: CSVEDSYNEQFF. The CDR3 DNA sequence: TGCAGCGTTGAAGACAGCTACAATGAGCAGTTCTTC.

This clonotype appeared a few times. This sequence joins TRBV20-1 and TRBJ1-5, with a tentative D call TRBD1 (5 bases). This CDR3 spans 17 amino acids. Trimming shortened V by 0 bases and J by 0 bases, and 15 bases separated the two germline ends. Germline V lookup: CDR1 DFQATT, CDR2 SNEGSKA (reference sequence). CDR3 DNA sequence: TGCAGTGCTAGAGATCGCGACAGTCTTCGTAGCAATCAGCCCCAGCATTTT. Residues: CSARDRDSLRSNQPQHF.

The genes are TRBV4-1 and TRBJ1-5, with a tentative D call TRBD1 (5 bases). This CDR3 has 14 residues. Per germline, CDR1 MGHRA and CDR2 YSYEKL. The V gene lost 2 bases and the J gene lost 9 bases, with 14 bases spanning the gap. The CDR3 region has the DNA TGCGCCAGCAGCCAACTGACAGAAAAGTGGCCCCAGCATTTT. Amino acid sequence: CASSQLTEKWPQHF.

Worth noting for this clonotype: A much larger clone differs by one base, so this may be a read error. V usage is TRBV3-1 and J usage is TRBJ2-1; 7 bases fit TRBD2. Germline lookup yields CDR1 LGHDT and CDR2 YNNKEL (reference sequence). This CDR3 has 16 amino acids. The CDR3 region is CVSSQDPAGEYNEQFF. The CDR3 coding sequence is TGTGTCAGCAGCCAAGATCCCGCGGGAGAGTACAATGAGCAGTTCTTC.

This clonotype has a count of ten or more. The rearrangement uses TRBV12-3 or TRBV12-4 and TRBJ2-3, with a possible D match to TRBD1 (5 bases). The CDR3 contains 12 residues. V was shortened by 6 bases and J by 6 bases, with 10 bases between the two germline ends. CDR3 amino acids: CASSPKGDTQYF. CDR3 in DNA: TGTGCCAGCAGCCCGAAGGGGGATACGCAGTATTTT.

This clonotype was observed many times. V usage is TRBV7-6 and J usage is TRBJ1-1, with a tentative D call TRBD1 (5 bases). The V and J ends lost 0 bases and 5 bases respectively, with 13 bases between them. Germline V lookup: CDR1 SGHVS, CDR2 FNYEAQ. The CDR3 totals 15 residues. The CDR3 nucleotides read TGTGCCAGCAGCTTAGCCGGGGCGGGCGAGACTGAAGCTTTCTTT. As protein: CASSLAGAGETEAFF.

This clonotype was observed a handful of times. The chain is built from TRBV20-1 and TRBJ2-3; tentatively, D is TRBD1 or TRBD2 (6 bases each). Germline loops: CDR1 DFQATT, CDR2 SNEGSKA (reference sequence). The CDR3 spans 16 residues. Trimming pared 3 bases from V and 5 bases from J, leaving 21 bases between. The CDR3 region has the DNA TGCAGTGCTAGCGGGTCGGGGACGGGGGCTGTAGATACGCAGTATTTT. This gives the protein CSASGSGTGAVDTQYF.

This clonotype showed up just a few times. The gene calls are TRBV6-2 or TRBV6-3 and TRBJ1-1, with D possibly matching TRBD1 (5 bases). The germline V and J ends were trimmed by 6 bases and 4 bases, with 18 bases remaining between them. The CDR3 covers 15 residues. Germline V CDR1 and CDR2: MNHEY, SVGEGT. The CDR3 loop is CASSRILGVSTEAFF. The CDR3 nucleotides are TGTGCCAGCAGCCGGATATTGGGGGTGAGCACTGAAGCTTTCTTT.

This clonotype was found many times. The chain's CDR3 is CASSSALGTYTEAFF. CDR3 bases: TGTGCCAGCAGCTCCGCCCTGGGGACGTACACTGAAGCTTTCTTT. The rearrangement links TRBV7-9 to TRBJ1-1; possible D gene TRBD1, 5 bases. CDR1 and CDR2 (germline): SEHNR, FQNEAQ (reference sequence). The CDR3 contains 15 residues. With 4 bases removed from V and 3 bases from J, the gap between germline ends came to 15 bases.

With regard to this clonotype: It may be a read error: a sequence one base away is much more abundant. The CDR3 end shows no conserved phenylalanine or tryptophan, and so a read error is likely. It is unclear where the CDR3 begins or ends on the DNA, so no DNA is shown, and the CDR3 is as TCRdb lists it. V and J are TRBV12-3 or TRBV12-4 and TRBJ2-1; no check of the table's D call, TRBD1, against the DNA was made. The CDR3 length is 12 residues, termini included. CDR3 region: CVSSLLGAPAIS.

This clonotype has ten or more counts. J is TRBJ2-3 and V is TRBV20-1; no clear D. Trimming cost V 5 bases and J 6 bases, with 24 bases left between them. CDR3 length: 16 amino acids. Germline CDR1 is DFQATT and CDR2 is SNEGSKA (reference sequence). The CDR3 loop reads CSAWENTRARFDTQYF. As DNA, the CDR3 is TGCAGTGCTTGGGAAAACACCCGTGCCCGATTCGATACGCAGTATTTT.

Points on this clonotype: A junction boundary mismatches the germline segment, possibly from a read error. As DNA, the CDR3 is TGTGCCAGCAGAGGGATCGGGGAGCTGGTTTTT. This translates into CASRGIGELVF. This chain connects TRBV28 to TRBJ2-2; possibly TRBD2 for D (5 bases). Germline V gives CDR1 MDHEN, CDR2 SYDVKM. The CDR3 spans 11 residues.

Concerning this clonotype itself: One base away lies a much larger clone, so this may be a sequencing read error. J is TRBJ2-2 and V is TRBV20-1; TRBD2 might be the D (7 bases). Per germline, CDR1 DFQATT and CDR2 SNEGSKA (reference sequence). The CDR3 has 11 amino acids. CDR3 residues: CRARGGGELFF. CDR3 nucleotide sequence: TGCCGTGCAAGGGGGGGCGGGGAGCTGTTTTTT.

Details on this clonotype: A clone one base away is much larger, so this may be a read error. Here the CDR3 omits its conserved ending phenylalanine or tryptophan, so a read error is the likely source. V and J are TRBV7-8 and TRBJ2-5; D is possibly TRBD1 (5 bases). Germline-derived CDR1 and CDR2 are SGHVS and FQNEAQ. Trimming shortened V by 3 bases and J by 0 bases, and 20 bases separated the two germline ends. The CDR3 spans 18 residues. CDR3 protein: CASSLMSVQTDDQETQYY. Written as DNA, the CDR3 is TGTGCCAGCAGCTTGATGTCGGTTCAGACAGACGACCAAGAGACCCAGTACTAC.

The sample holds many counts of this clonotype. V is TRBV29-1 and J is TRBJ2-3; no reliable D call. CDR1 and CDR2 (germline): SQVTM, ANQGSEA. CDR3 length: 13 amino acids. V was pared by 4 bases and J by 4 bases, with 12 bases between. In DNA, the CDR3 is TGCAGCGTTGTGTTCGTTAGTGCAGATACGCAGTATTTT. Translated, it gives CSVVFVSADTQYF.

This clonotype appeared many times. The V call is TRBV7-2, the J call TRBJ2-1; D remains unclear. The V end lost 3 bases, the J end lost 4 bases, and 4 bases lay between the germline ends. Per the germline V gene, CDR1 is SGHTA and CDR2 is FQGNSA. The CDR3 totals 12 residues. The CDR3 reads CASSFAYNEQFF. Written as DNA, the CDR3 is TGTGCCAGCAGCTTCGCATACAATGAGCAGTTCTTC.

The rearrangement uses TRBV29-1 and TRBJ2-7; tentatively, D is TRBD2 (7 bases). The ends were cut back, 3 bases at V and 1 base at J, with 13 bases in the middle. This CDR3 region has 14 residues. Germline CDR1 reads SQVTM; CDR2 reads ANQGSEA. CDR3 amino acids: CSVEGGAESYEQYF. In DNA, the CDR3 is TGCAGCGTTGAGGGGGGGGCTGAGTCCTACGAGCAGTACTTC.

This clonotype was found many times. The chain links TRBV21-1 to TRBJ2-4; TRBD1 reflects the table's D call only, with no check against the DNA. TRBV21-1 counts as a pseudogene. The CDR3 has 16 amino acids. CDR3 in amino acids: CASSRGQKLAKNIQYF. CDR3 bases: TGTGCCAGCAGCAGGGGACAGAAGCTAGCCAAAAACATTCAGTACTTC.